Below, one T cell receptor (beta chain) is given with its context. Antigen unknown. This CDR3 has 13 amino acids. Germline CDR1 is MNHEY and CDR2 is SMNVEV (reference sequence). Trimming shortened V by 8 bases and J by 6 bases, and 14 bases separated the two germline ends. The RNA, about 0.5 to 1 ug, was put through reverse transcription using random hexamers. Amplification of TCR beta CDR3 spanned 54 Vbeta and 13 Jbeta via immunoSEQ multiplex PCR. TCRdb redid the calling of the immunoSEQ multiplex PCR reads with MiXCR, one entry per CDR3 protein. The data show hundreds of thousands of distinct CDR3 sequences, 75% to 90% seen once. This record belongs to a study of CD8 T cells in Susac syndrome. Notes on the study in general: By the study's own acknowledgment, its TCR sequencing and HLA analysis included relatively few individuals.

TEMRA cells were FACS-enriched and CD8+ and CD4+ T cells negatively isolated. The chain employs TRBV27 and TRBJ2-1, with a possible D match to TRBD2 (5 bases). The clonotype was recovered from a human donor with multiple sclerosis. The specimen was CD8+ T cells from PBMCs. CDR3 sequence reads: CASGQTEGNEQFF. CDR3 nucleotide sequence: TGTGCCAGCGGCCAGACCGAGGGCAATGAGCAGTTCTTC.